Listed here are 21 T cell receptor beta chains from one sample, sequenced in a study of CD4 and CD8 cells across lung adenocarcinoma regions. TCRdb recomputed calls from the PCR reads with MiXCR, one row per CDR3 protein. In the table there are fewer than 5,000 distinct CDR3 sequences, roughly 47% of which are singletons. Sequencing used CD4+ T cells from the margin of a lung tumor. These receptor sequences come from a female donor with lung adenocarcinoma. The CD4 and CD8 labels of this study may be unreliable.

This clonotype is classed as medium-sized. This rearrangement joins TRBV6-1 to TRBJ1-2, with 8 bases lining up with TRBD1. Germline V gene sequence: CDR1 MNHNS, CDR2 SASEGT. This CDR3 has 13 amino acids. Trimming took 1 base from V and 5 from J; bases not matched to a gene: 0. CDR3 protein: CASSEGTGYGYTF. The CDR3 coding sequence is TGTGCCAGCAGTGAAGGGACAGGGTATGGCTACACCTTC.

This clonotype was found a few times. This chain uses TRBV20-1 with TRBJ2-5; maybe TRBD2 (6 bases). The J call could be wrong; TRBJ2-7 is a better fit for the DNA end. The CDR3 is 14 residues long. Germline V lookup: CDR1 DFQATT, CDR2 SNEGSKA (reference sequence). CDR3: CSAIPWRDGNEQYF. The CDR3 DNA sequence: TGCAGTGCTATACCATGGAGGGACGGCAACGAGCAGTACTTC.

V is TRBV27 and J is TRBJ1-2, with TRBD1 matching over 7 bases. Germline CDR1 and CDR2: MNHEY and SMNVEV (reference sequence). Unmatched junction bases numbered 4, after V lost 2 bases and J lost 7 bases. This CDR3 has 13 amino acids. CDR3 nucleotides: TGTGCCAGCAGTTTAGAGGGGGCGGGTGGCTACACCTTC. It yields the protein CASSLEGAGGYTF.

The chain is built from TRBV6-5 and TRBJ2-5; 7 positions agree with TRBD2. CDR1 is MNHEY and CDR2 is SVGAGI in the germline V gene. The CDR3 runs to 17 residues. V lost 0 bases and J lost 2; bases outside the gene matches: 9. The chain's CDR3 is CASSYSNLAEFQETQYF. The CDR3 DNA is TGTGCCAGCAGTTACTCGAACCTAGCGGAGTTTCAAGAGACCCAGTACTTC.

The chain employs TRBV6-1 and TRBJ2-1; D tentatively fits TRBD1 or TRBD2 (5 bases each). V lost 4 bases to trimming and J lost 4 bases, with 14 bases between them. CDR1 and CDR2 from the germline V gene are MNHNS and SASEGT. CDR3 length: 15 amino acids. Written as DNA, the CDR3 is TGTGCCAGCAGTGTAAGGGACGTGGGATACAATGAGCAGTTCTTC. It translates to CASSVRDVGYNEQFF.

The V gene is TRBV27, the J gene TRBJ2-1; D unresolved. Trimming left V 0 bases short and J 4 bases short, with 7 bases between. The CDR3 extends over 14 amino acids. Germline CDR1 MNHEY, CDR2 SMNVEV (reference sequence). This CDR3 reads CASSLSGRYNEQFF. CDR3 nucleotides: TGTGCCAGCAGTTTATCAGGACGGTACAATGAGCAGTTCTTC.

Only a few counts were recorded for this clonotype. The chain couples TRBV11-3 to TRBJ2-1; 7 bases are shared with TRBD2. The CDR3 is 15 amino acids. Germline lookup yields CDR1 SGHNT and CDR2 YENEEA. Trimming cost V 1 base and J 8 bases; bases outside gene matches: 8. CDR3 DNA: TGTGCCAGCAGCTTAGGCGGGAGCACCGGAGATGAGCAGTTCTTC. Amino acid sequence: CASSLGGSTGDEQFF.

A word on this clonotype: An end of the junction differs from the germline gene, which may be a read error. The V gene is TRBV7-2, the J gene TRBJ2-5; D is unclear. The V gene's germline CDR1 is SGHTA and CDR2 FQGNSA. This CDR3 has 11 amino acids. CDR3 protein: CGGRLETTQYF. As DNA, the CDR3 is TGCGGCGGCCGCTTAGAAACGACTCAGTACTTC.

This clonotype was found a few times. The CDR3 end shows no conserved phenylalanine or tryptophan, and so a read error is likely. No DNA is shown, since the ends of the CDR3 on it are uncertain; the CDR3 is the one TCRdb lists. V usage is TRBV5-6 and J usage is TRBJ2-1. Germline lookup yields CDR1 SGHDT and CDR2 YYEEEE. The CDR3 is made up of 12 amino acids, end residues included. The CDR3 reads CLDFFFTFKKAH.

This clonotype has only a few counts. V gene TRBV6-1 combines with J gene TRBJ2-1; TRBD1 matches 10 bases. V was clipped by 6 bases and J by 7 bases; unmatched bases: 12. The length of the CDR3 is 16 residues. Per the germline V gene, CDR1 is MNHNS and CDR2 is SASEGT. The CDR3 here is CASRSPIRDRGNEQFF. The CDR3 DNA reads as TGTGCCAGCAGGTCACCGATCCGGGACAGGGGTAATGAGCAGTTCTTC.

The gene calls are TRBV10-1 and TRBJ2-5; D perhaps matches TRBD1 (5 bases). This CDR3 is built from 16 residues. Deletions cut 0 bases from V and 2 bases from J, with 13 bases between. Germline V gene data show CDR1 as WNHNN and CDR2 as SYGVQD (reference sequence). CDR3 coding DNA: TGCGCCAGCAGTGAGTCTTCCGGACAAGCTCAAGAGACCCAGTACTTC. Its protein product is CASSESSGQAQETQYF.

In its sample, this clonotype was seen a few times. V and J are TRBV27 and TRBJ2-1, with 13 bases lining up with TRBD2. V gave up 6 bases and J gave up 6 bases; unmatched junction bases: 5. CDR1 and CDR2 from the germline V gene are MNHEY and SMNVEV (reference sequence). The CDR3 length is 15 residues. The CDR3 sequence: CASRGLAGTGNEQFF. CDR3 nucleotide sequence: TGTGCCAGCAGGGGACTAGCGGGGACGGGCAATGAGCAGTTCTTC.

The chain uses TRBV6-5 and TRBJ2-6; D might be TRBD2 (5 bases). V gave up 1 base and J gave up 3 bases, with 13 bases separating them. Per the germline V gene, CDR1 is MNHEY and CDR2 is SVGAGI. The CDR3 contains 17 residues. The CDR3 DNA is TGTGCCAGCAGTTACTTTGGACGGGATGGTGGGGCCAACGTCCTGACTTTC. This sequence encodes CASSYFGRDGGANVLTF.

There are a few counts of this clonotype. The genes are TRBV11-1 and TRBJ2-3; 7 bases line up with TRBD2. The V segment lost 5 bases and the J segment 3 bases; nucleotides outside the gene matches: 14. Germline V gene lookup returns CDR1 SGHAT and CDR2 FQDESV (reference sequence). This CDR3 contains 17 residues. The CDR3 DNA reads TGTGCCAGCAGCCCCCGGGGGGTGTCCAGACGAACAGATACGCAGTATTTT. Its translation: CASSPRGVSRRTDTQYF.

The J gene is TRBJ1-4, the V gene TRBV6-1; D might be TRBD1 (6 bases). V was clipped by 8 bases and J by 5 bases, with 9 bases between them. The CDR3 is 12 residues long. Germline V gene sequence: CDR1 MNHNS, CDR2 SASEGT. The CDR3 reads CASYRANEKLFF. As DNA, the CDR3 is TGTGCCAGCTACAGGGCGAATGAAAAACTGTTTTTT.

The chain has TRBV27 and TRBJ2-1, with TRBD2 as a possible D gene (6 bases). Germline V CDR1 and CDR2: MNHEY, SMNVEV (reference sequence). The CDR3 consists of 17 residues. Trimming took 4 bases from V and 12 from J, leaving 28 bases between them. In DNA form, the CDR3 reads TGTGCCAGCAGTTCGTCGGCCTCTAGCGTCAGCTGGGATGCGCAGTTCTTC. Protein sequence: CASSSSASSVSWDAQFF.

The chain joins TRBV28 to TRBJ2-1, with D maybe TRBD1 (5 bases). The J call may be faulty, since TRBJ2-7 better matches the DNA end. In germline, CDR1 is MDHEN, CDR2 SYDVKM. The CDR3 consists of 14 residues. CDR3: CARERGLSSYEQYF. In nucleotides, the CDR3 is TGTGCCAGGGAAAGGGGTCTTAGCTCCTACGAGCAGTACTTC.

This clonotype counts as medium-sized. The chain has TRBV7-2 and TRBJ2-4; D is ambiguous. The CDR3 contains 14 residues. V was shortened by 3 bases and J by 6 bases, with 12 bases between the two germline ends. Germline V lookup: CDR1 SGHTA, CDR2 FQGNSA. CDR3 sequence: CASSFGSEGNIQYF. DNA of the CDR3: TGTGCCAGCAGCTTTGGCTCTGAAGGAAACATTCAGTACTTC.

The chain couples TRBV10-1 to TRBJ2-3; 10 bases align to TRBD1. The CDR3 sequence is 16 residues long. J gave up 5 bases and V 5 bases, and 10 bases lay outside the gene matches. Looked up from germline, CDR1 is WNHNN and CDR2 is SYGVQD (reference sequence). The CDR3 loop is CASSLSGTGERDTQYF. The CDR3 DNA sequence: TGCGCCAGCAGTTTATCCGGGACAGGGGAGAGAGATACGCAGTATTTT.

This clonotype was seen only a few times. CDR3 coding DNA: TGTGCCAGCAGTGCAGAGGGCCTCACAGATACGCAGTACTTC. Encoded protein: CASSAEGLTDTQYF. The J gene is TRBJ2-3, the V gene TRBV6-4; D may be TRBD2 (5 bases). The better agreement between TRBJ2-7 and the DNA end casts doubt on the J call. CDR1 MRHNA and CDR2 SNTAGT come from the germline V gene. The length of the CDR3 is 14 residues.

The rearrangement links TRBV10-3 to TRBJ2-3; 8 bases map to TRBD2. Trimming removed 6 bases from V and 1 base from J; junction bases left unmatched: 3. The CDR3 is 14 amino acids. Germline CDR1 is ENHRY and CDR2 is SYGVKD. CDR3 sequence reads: CAIRKRGRTDTQYF. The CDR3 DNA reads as TGTGCCATCAGAAAGCGGGGGCGCACAGATACGCAGTATTTT.